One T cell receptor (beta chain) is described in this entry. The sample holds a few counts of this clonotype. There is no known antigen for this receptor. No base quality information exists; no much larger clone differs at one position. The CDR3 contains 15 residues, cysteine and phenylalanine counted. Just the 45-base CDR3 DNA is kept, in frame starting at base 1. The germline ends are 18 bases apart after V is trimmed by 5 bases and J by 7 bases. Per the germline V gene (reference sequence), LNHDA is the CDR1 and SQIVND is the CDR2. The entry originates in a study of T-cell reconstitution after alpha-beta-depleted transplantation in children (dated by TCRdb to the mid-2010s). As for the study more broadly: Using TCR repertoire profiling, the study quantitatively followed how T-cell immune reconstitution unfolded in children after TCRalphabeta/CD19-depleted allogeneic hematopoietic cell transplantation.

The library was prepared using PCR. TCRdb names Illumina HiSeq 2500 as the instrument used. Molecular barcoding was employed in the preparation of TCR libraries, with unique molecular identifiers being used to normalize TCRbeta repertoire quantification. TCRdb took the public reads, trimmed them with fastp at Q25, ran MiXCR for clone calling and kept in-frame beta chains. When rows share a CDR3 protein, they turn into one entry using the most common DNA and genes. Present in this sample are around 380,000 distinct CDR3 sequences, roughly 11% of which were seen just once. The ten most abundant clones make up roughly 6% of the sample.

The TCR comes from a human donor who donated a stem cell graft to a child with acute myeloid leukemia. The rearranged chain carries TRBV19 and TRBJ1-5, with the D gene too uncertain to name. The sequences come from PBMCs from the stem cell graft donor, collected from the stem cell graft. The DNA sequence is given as TGTGCCAGTAGTGGGGTCGCGGGAACGCTCCAGCCCCAGCATTTT. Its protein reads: CASSGVAGTLQPQHF. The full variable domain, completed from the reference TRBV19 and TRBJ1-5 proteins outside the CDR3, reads DGGITQSPKYLFRKEGQNVTLSCEQNLNHDAMYWYRQDPGQGLRLIYYSQIVNDFQKGDIAEGYSVSREKKESFPLTVTSAQKNPTAFYLCASSGVAGTLQPQHFGDGTRLSIL.